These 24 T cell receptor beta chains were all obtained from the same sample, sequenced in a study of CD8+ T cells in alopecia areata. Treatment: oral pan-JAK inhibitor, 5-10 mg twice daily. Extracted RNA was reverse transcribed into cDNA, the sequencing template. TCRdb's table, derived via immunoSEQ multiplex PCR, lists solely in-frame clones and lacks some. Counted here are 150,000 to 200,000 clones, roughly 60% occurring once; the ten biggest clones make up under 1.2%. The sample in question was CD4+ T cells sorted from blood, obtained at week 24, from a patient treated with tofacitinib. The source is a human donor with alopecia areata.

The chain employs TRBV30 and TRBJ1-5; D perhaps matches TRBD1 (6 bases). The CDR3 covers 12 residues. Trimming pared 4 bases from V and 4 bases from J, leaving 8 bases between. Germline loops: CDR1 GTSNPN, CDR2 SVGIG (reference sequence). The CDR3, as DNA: TGTGCCTGGAACAGGGAGAATCAGCCCCAGCATTTT. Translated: CAWNRENQPQHF.

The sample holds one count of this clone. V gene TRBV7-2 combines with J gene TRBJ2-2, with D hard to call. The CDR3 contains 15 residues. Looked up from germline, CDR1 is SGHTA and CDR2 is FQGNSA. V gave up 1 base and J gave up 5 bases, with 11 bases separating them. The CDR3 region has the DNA TGTGCCAGCAGCTTAGGCAGGACCGAGACCGGGGAGCTGTTTTTT. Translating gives CASSLGRTETGELFF.

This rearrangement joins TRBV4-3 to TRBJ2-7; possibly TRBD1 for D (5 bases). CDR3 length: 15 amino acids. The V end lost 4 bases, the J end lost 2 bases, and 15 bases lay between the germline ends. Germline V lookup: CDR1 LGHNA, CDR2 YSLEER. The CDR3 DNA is TGCGCCAGCAGCCCTCAGGGTGCAGGAGCCTACGAGCAGTACTTC. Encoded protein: CASSPQGAGAYEQYF.

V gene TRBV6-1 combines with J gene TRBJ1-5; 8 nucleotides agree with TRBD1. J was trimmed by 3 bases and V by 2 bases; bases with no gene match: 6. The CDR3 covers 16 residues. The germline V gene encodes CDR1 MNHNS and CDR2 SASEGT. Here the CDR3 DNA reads TGTGCCAGCAGTGAACCTCCGGGACAGGTCAATCAGCCCCAGCATTTT. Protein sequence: CASSEPPGQVNQPQHF.

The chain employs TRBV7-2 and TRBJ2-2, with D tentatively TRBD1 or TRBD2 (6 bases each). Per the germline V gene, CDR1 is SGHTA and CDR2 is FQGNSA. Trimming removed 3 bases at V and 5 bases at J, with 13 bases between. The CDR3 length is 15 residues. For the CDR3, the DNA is TGTGCCAGCAGCTTCTGGGGGGCACATACCGGGGAGCTGTTTTTT. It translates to CASSFWGAHTGELFF. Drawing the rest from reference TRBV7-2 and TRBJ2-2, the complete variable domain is GAGVSQSPSNKVTEKGKDVELRCDPISGHTALYWYRQSLGQGLEFLIYFQGNSAPDKSGLPSDRFSAERTGGSVSTLTIQRTQQEDSAVYLCASSFWGAHTGELFFGEGSRLTVL.

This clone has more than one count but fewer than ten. The CDR3 nucleotides are TGTGCCAGCTCACCACAATGGAGCGCGAACACCGGGGAGCTGTTTTTT. Its protein is CASSPQWSANTGELFF. This chain joins TRBV18 and TRBJ2-2; no definite D call. The CDR3 spans 16 residues. CDR1 and CDR2 from the germline V gene are KGHSH and LQKENI. The ends were cut back, 1 base at V and 0 bases at J, with 9 bases in the middle.

The chain's CDR3 is CSVDTSMNTEAFF. The CDR3 DNA reads TGCAGCGTAGATACATCCATGAACACTGAAGCTTTCTTT. J is TRBJ1-1 and V is TRBV29-1, with no clear D. Looked up from germline, CDR1 is SQVTM and CDR2 is ANQGSEA. Deletions cut 6 bases from V and 0 bases from J, with 11 bases between. The length of the CDR3 is 13 residues.

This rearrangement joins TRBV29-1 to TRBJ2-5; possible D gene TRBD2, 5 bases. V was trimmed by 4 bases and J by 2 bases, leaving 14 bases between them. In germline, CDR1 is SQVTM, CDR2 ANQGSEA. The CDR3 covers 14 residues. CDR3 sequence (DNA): TGCAGCGTTGGGGCGGGCGGATTTCAAGAGACCCAGTACTTC. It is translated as CSVGAGGFQETQYF.

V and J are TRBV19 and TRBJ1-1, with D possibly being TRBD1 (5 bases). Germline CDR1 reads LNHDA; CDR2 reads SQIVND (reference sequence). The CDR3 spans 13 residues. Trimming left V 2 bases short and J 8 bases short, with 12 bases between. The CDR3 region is CASSIYGRAEAFF. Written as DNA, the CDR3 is TGTGCCAGTAGTATATATGGCAGGGCAGAAGCTTTCTTT.

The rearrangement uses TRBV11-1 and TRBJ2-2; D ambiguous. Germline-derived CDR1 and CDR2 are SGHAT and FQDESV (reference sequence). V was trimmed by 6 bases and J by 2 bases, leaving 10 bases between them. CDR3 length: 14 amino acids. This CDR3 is CASSFTINTGELFF. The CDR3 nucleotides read TGTGCCAGCAGTTTCACGATAAACACCGGGGAGCTGTTTTTT.

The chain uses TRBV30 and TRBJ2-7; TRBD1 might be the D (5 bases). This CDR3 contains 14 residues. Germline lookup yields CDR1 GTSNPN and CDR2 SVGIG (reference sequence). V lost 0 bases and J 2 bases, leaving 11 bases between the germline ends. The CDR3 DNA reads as TGTGCCTGGAGTGTCCTGGACACTCCCTACGAGCAGTACTTC. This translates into CAWSVLDTPYEQYF.

The CDR3 nucleotides read TGTGCCAGCAGTGTCCCCAGGAACACCGGGGAGCTGTTTTTT. It encodes CASSVPRNTGELFF. This rearrangement joins TRBV2 to TRBJ2-2; D unclear. V lost 4 bases and J 1 base, leaving 7 bases between the germline ends. Germline V lookup: CDR1 SNHLY, CDR2 FYNNEI. The CDR3 totals 14 residues.

In nucleotides, the CDR3 is TGTGCCAGCAGTAGGGGACTAGCATCCGAGCAGTACTTC. Its translation: CASSRGLASEQYF. This chain joins TRBV13 and TRBJ2-7; the match to TRBD2 covers 9 bases. Germline CDR1 PRHDT, CDR2 FYEKMQ (reference sequence). The CDR3 runs to 13 residues. The junction had 6 bases not matched to a gene; V was cut back by 6 bases and J by 6 bases.

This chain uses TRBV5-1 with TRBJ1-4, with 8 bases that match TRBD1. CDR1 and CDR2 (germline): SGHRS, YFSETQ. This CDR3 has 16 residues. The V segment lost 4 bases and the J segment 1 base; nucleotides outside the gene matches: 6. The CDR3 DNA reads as TGCGCCAGCAGCAGCGGACAGGGAAGAACTAATGAAAAACTGTTTTTT. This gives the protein CASSSGQGRTNEKLFF.

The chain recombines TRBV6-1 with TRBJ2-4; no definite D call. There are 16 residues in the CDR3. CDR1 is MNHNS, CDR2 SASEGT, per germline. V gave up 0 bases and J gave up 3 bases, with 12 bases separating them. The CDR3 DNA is TGTGCCAGCAGTGAAGCTGACGGCCAAGGCAAAAACATTCAGTACTTC. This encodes CASSEADGQGKNIQYF.

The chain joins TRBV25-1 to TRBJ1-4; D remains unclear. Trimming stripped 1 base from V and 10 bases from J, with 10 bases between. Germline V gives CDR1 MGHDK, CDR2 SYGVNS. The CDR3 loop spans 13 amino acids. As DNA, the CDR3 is TGTGCCAGCAGTGAATGGGTGTCGGGAAAACTGTTTTTT. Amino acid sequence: CASSEWVSGKLFF.

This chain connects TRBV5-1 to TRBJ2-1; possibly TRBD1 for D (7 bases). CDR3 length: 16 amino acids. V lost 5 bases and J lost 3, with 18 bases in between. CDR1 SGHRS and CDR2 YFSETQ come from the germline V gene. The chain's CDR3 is CASRTGESGFYNEQFF. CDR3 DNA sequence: TGCGCCAGCAGAACAGGGGAAAGCGGGTTCTACAATGAGCAGTTCTTC.

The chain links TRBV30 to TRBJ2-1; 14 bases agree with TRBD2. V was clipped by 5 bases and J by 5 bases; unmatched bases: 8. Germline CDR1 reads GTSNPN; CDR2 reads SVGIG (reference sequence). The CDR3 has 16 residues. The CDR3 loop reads CAWALGTSGGDNEQFF. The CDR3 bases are TGTGCCTGGGCCTTGGGGACTAGCGGGGGTGACAATGAGCAGTTCTTC.

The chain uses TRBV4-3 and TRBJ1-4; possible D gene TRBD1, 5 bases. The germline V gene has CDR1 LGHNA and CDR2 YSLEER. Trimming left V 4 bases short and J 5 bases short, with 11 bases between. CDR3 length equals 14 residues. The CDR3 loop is CASSLGARNEKLFF. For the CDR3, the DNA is TGCGCCAGCAGCCTAGGGGCCAGGAATGAAAAACTGTTTTTT.

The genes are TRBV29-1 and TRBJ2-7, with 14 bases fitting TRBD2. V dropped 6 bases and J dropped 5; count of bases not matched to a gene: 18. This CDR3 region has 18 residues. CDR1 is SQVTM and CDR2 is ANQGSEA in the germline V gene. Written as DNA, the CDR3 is TGCAGCGTGATTCCGACTAGCGGGGGGGCCTGGGATCGGAACGAGCAGTACTTC. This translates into CSVIPTSGGAWDRNEQYF.

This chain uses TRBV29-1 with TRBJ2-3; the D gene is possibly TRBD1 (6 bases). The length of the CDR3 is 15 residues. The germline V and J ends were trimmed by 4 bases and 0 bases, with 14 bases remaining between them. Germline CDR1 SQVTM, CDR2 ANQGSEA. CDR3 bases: TGCAGCGTTGGAAGACAGGAAACTAGCACAGATACGCAGTATTTT. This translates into CSVGRQETSTDTQYF.

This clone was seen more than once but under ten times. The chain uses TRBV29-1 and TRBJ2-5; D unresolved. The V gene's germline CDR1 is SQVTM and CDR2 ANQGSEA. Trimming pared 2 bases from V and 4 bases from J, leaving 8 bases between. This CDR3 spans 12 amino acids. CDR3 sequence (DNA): TGCAGCGTTGAATTGGGTGTAGAGACCCAGTACTTC. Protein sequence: CSVELGVETQYF. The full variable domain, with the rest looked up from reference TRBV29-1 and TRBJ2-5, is SAVISQKPSRDICQRGTSLTIQCQVDSQVTMMFWYRQQPGQSLTLIATANQGSEATYESGFVIDKFPISRPNLTFSTLTVSNMSPEDSSIYLCSVELGVETQYFGPGTRLLVL.

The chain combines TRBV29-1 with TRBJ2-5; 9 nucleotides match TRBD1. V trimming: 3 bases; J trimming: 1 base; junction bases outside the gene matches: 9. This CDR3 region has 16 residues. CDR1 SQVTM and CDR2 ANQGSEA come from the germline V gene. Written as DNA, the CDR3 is TGCAGCGTTGAGGGGGGACAGGGAGATACCCAAGAGACCCAGTACTTC. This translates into CSVEGGQGDTQETQYF. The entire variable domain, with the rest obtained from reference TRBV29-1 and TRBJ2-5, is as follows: SAVISQKPSRDICQRGTSLTIQCQVDSQVTMMFWYRQQPGQSLTLIATANQGSEATYESGFVIDKFPISRPNLTFSTLTVSNMSPEDSSIYLCSVEGGQGDTQETQYFGPGTRLLVL.

This chain's CDR3 is CASSLARLARTGELFF. In nucleotides, the CDR3 is TGCGCCAGCAGCCTTGCTCGACTAGCGCGGACCGGGGAGCTGTTTTTT. The chain couples TRBV4-3 to TRBJ2-2, with 8 nucleotides matching TRBD2. After removal of 4 bases from V and 5 bases from J, the junction contained 9 bases not matched to a gene. This CDR3 contains 16 residues. Germline V lookup: CDR1 LGHNA, CDR2 YSLEER.